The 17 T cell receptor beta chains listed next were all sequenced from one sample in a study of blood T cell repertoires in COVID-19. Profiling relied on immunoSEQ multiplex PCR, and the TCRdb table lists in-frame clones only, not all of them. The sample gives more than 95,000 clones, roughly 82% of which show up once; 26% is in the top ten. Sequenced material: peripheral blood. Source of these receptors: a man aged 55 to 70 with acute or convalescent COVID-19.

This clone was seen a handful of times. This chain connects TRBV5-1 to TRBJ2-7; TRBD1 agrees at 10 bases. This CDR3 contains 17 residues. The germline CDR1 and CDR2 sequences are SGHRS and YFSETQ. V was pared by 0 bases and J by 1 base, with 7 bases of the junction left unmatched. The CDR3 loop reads CASSLDPRDRGSYEQYV. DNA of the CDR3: TGCGCCAGCAGCTTGGACCCCCGGGACAGGGGATCCTACGAGCAGTACGTC.

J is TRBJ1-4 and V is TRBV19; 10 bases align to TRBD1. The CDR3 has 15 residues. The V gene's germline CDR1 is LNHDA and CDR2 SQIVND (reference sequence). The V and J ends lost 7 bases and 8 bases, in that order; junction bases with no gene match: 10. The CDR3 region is CASTQDRGRKEKLFF. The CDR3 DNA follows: TGTGCCAGTACCCAGGACAGGGGGAGAAAGGAAAAACTGTTTTTT.

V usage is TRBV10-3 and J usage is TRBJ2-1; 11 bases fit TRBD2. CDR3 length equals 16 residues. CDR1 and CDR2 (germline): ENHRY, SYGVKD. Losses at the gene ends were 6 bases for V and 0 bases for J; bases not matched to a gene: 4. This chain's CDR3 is CAIRDSGRASYNEQFF. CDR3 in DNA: TGTGCCATCAGGGATAGCGGGAGGGCCTCCTACAATGAGCAGTTCTTC.

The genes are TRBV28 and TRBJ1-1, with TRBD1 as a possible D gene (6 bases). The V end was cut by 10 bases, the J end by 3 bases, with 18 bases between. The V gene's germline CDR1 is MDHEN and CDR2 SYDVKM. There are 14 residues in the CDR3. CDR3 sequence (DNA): TGTGCCATTACCAGGGGCCCGAGGTACACTGAAGCTTTCTTT. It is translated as CAITRGPRYTEAFF.

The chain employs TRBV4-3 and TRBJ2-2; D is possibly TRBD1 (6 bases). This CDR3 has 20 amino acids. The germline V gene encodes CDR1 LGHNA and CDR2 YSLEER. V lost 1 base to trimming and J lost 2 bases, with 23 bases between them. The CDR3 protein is CASSQGAPTGSRSNTGELFF. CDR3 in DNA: TGCGCCAGCAGCCAAGGGGCCCCGACAGGTAGTAGGAGTAACACCGGGGAGCTGTTTTTT.

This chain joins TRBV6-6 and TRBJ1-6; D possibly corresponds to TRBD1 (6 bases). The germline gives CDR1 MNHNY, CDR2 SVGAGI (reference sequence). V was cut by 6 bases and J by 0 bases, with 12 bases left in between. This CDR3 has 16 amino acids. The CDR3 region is CASRPTGSSYNSPLHF. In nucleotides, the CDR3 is TGTGCCAGCAGGCCAACAGGGAGCTCCTATAATTCACCCCTCCACTTT.

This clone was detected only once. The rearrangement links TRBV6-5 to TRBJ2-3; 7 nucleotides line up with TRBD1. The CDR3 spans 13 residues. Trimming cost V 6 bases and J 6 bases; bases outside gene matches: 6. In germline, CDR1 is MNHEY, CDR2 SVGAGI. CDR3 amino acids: CASSATGVDTQYF. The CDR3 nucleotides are TGTGCCAGCAGCGCAACAGGGGTGGATACGCAGTATTTT.

In DNA form, the CDR3 reads TGTGCCAGCAGTTTGACTAGCGGGAGGAGGGGCAATGAGCAGTTCTTC. Encoded protein: CASSLTSGRRGNEQFF. The chain recombines TRBV27 with TRBJ2-1; 13 nucleotides agree with TRBD2. The CDR3 covers 16 residues. V gave up 3 bases and J gave up 6 bases; unmatched junction bases: 5. From germline, CDR1 is MNHEY and CDR2 SMNVEV (reference sequence).

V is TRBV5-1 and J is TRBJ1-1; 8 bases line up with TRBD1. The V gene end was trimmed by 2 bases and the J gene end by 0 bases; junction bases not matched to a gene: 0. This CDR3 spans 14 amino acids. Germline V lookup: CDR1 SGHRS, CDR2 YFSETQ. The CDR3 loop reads CASSLQGVNTEAFF. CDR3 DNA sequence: TGCGCCAGCAGCTTACAGGGGGTGAACACTGAAGCTTTCTTT.

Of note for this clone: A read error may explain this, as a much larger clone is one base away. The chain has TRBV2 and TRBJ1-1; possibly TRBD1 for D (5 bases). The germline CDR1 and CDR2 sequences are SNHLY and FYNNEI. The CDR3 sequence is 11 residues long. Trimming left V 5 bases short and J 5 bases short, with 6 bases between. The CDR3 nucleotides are TGTGCCAGCAGTCGGGGGACTGAAGCTTTCTTT. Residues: CASSRGTEAFF.

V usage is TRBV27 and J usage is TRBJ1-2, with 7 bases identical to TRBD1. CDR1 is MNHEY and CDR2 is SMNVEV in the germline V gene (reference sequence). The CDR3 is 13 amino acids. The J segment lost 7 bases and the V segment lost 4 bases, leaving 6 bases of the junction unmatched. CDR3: CASSWVQGGGYTF. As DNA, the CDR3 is TGTGCCAGCAGTTGGGTGCAGGGGGGTGGCTACACCTTC.

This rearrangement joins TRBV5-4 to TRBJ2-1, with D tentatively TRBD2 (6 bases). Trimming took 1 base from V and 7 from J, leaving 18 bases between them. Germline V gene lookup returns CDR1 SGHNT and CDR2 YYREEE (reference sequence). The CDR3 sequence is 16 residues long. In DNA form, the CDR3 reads TGTGCCAGCAGCTTGCTGGCAGGAGGGGTGGGGAATGAGCAGTTCTTC. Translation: CASSLLAGGVGNEQFF.

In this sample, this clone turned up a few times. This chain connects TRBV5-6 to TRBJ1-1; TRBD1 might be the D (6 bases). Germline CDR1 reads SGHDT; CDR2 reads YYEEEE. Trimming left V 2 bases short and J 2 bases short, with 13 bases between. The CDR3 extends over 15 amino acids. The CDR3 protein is CASSFWGTLNTEAFF. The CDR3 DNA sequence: TGTGCCAGCAGCTTTTGGGGGACATTAAACACTGAAGCTTTCTTT.

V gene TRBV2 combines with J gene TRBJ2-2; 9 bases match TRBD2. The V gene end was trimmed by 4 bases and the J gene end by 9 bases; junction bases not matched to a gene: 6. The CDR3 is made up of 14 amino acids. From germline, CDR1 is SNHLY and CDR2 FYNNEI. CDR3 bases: TGTGCCAGCAGTGGCACTAGCGGGCCCAGGGAGCTGTTTTTT. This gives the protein CASSGTSGPRELFF.

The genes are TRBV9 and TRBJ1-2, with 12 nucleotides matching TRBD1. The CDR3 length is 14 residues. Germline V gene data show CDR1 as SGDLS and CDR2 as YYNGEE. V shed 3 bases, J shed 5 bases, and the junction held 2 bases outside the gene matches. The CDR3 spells CASSAGQGAYGYTF. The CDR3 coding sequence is TGTGCCAGCAGCGCGGGACAGGGGGCATATGGCTACACCTTC.

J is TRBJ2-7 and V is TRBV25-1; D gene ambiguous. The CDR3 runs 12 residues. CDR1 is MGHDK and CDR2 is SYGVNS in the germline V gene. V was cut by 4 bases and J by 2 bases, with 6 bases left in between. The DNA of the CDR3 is TGTGCCAGCAGTGTCCGTCCCTACGAGCAGTACTTC. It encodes CASSVRPYEQYF.

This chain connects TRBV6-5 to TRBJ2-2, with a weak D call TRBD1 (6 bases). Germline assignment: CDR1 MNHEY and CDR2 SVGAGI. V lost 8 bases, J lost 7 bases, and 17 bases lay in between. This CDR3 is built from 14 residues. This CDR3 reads CASLTQGYFGELFF. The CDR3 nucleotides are TGTGCCAGCTTAACCCAGGGGTACTTCGGGGAGCTGTTTTTT.